Listed below are T cell receptor beta chains from one sample, sequenced in a study of vaccination effects on CD4 cells after COVID-19. No antigens are known for them. Clones were read by immunoSEQ multiplex PCR, and TCRdb kept only the in-frame ones, dropping some. Here the sample spans 67,000 or so clones, 80% to 85% being singletons. Sequencing used CD4+ T cells from PBMCs cultured with HCoV-229E spike peptides, obtained after COVID-19 vaccination. The receptors were gathered from a human donor who received a COVID-19 vaccine. The CDR3 runs from the conserved cysteine through the conserved F or W. Fields, in order: CDR3 DNA, CDR3 protein, V gene, clone size, D gene, J gene. The D gene is left open where the match is weak. The size field is filled for only some rows; it gives once, few, many or a size class.

TGTGCCAGCAGCTTCAGGGGGGGTACGAACACTGAAGCTTTCTTT,CASSFRGGTNTEAFF,TRBV5-8,NA,TRBD1,TRBJ1-1
TGTGCCAGCAGCCGAGAAGGCGACACCGGGGAGCTGTTTTTT,CASSREGDTGELFF,TRBV7-7,once,NA,TRBJ2-2
TGTGCCAGCAGCTCCGGACAGGGTTGGGGCAATCAGCCCCAGCATTTT,CASSSGQGWGNQPQHF,TRBV5-8,NA,TRBD1,TRBJ1-5
TGCAGTGCTAGGGCAGGCTATGGCTACACCTTC,CSARAGYGYTF,TRBV20-1,NA,NA,TRBJ1-2
TGTGCCAGAAGCCCGGACAGGGACTCTGAAGCTTTCTTT,CARSPDRDSEAFF,TRBV5-3,NA,TRBD1,TRBJ1-1
TGTGCCTGGAGGGGTGACGACTATGGCTACACCTTC,CAWRGDDYGYTF,TRBV30,NA,NA,TRBJ1-2
TGCGCCAGCAGAGAGACAGGGGGCTATGGCTACACCTTC,CASRETGGYGYTF,TRBV10-2,NA,TRBD1,TRBJ1-2
TGTGCCAGCAGTTTAGAGGGAAGGGGCTGGGATCAGCCCCAGCATTTT,CASSLEGRGWDQPQHF,TRBV28,few,NA,TRBJ1-5
TGTGCCAGCAGCGTAGGGACAGGGGAGGCCTATGGCTACACCTTC,CASSVGTGEAYGYTF,TRBV9,NA,TRBD1,TRBJ1-2
TGTGCCAGCAGTTTAAGGCCAGGGAGAAACAATGAGCAGTTCTTC,CASSLRPGRNNEQFF,TRBV27,NA,NA,TRBJ2-1